The 25 T cell receptor beta chains listed next were all sequenced from one sample in a study of vaccination and CD4 T cells after COVID-19. In TCRdb, the PCR reads were re-called with MiXCR into one record per CDR3 protein. Of roughly 22,000 distinct CDR3 sequences in the sample, more than 45% are singletons; the top ten hold just under 1%. Here the sequenced sample was CD4+ T cells from blood, taken before SARS-CoV-2 vaccination. All receptors come from a human donor who had recovered from COVID-19.

The J gene is TRBJ1-1, the V gene TRBV9, with D tentatively TRBD1 (5 bases). Deletions cut 0 bases from V and 7 bases from J, with 7 bases between. Germline-derived CDR1 and CDR2 are SGDLS and YYNGEE. The CDR3 has 12 amino acids. Here the CDR3 reads CASSVVTVEAFF. For the CDR3, the DNA is TGTGCCAGCAGCGTAGTGACAGTTGAAGCTTTCTTT.

This clonotype was observed a handful of times. The chain has TRBV18 and TRBJ2-7; tentative D call: TRBD1 (5 bases). The V and J ends lost 7 bases and 1 base respectively, with 11 bases between them. In germline, CDR1 is KGHSH, CDR2 LQKENI. This CDR3 is 13 amino acids long. The CDR3 bases are TGTGCCAGCTTTCGAGACAGTTCCTACGAGCAGTACTTC. As protein: CASFRDSSYEQYF. The variable domain in full, with the rest retrieved from reference TRBV18 and TRBJ2-7, is NAGVMQNPRHLVRRRGQEARLRCSPMKGHSHVYWYRQLPEEGLKFMVYLQKENIIDESGMPKERFSAEFPKEGPSILRIQQVVRGDSAAYFCASFRDSSYEQYFGPGTRLTVT.

The CDR3: CSPSNLAGGGANVLTF. The DNA for the CDR3 is TGCAGTCCGTCGAACCTAGCGGGAGGTGGGGCCAACGTCCTGACTTTC. The chain carries TRBV20-1 and TRBJ2-6; the match to TRBD2 covers 11 bases. There are 16 residues in the CDR3. In germline, CDR1 is DFQATT, CDR2 SNEGSKA (reference sequence). V lost 8 bases to trimming and J lost 3 bases; unmatched junction nucleotides: 9.

The sample holds one count of this clonotype. The V call is TRBV20-1, the J call TRBJ2-1; the match to TRBD2 covers 10 bases. This CDR3 comprises 14 residues. V lost 6 bases, J lost 15 bases, and 17 bases stayed unmatched. Germline CDR1 and CDR2: DFQATT and SNEGSKA (reference sequence). The CDR3 DNA reads as TGCAGTGCGCCACTAGCGGGAAGACAACAAGACGCGTTCTTC. It specifies CSAPLAGRQQDAFF.

The chain employs TRBV11-2 and TRBJ2-7, with no clear D. The V and J ends lost 5 bases and 1 base respectively, with 3 bases between them. The CDR3 runs to 11 residues. Germline V gene sequence: CDR1 SGHAT, CDR2 FQNNGV. CDR3 sequence (DNA): TGTGCCAGCAGCCAGTCCTACGAGCAGTACTTC. Encoded protein: CASSQSYEQYF.

A single count supports this clonotype. This sequence joins TRBV2 and TRBJ2-3, with no clear D. Trimming left V 4 bases short and J 6 bases short, with 14 bases between. CDR1 SNHLY and CDR2 FYNNEI come from the germline V gene. CDR3 length: 14 residues. CDR3 protein: CASSGPRGDDTQYF. In nucleotides, the CDR3 is TGTGCCAGCAGTGGCCCCCGAGGAGACGATACGCAGTATTTT.

The CDR3 region is CASSPQVGGGGFYNEQFF. The CDR3 DNA sequence: TGTGCCAGCAGCCCTCAGGTGGGTGGCGGGGGTTTCTACAATGAGCAGTTCTTC. The chain combines TRBV7-9 with TRBJ2-1; 7 bases line up with TRBD2. The V and J ends lost 5 bases and 3 bases, in that order; junction bases with no gene match: 16. This CDR3 has 18 residues. The V gene's germline CDR1 is SEHNR and CDR2 FQNEAQ (reference sequence).

In DNA, the CDR3 is TGTGCCAGCAGCTTAGGGCCAACGGTTTCCTACGAGCAGTACTTC. Amino acid sequence: CASSLGPTVSYEQYF. The V gene is TRBV11-2, the J gene TRBJ2-7; D gene uncertain. V was trimmed by 1 base and J by 1 base, leaving 11 bases between them. Germline-derived CDR1 and CDR2 are SGHAT and FQNNGV. CDR3 size: 15 residues.

J is TRBJ2-1 and V is TRBV5-1; the D is unclear. Germline V lookup: CDR1 SGHRS, CDR2 YFSETQ. Trimming cost V 4 bases and J 0 bases, with 17 bases left between them. The CDR3 contains 17 residues. The chain's CDR3 is CASSPFRGASSYNEQFF. The DNA of the CDR3 is TGCGCCAGCAGCCCTTTCCGAGGCGCGAGCTCCTACAATGAGCAGTTCTTC.

This clonotype was seen a few times. This chain joins TRBV7-3 and TRBJ2-2; 10 bases agree with TRBD2. This CDR3 has 19 residues. The germline V gene has CDR1 SGHTA and CDR2 FQGTGA. V was clipped by 2 bases and J by 4 bases; unmatched bases: 13. The CDR3 bases are TGTGCCAGCAGCTTAGAATCTAGCGGGAGCTCTTGGAGCACCGGGGAGCTGTTTTTT. The encoded protein is CASSLESSGSSWSTGELFF. Full variable domain (missing parts from reference TRBV7-3 and TRBJ2-2): GAGVSQTPSNKVTEKGKYVELRCDPISGHTALYWYRQSLGQGPEFLIYFQGTGAADDSGLPNDRFFAVRPEGSVSTLKIQRTERGDSAVYLCASSLESSGSSWSTGELFFGEGSRLTVL.

This clonotype appeared once. The chain uses TRBV2 and TRBJ2-1, with D perhaps TRBD1 (5 bases). The CDR3 is 15 amino acids. Germline assignment: CDR1 SNHLY and CDR2 FYNNEI. The V end was cut by 8 bases, the J end by 0 bases, with 14 bases between. CDR3 nucleotide sequence: TGTGCCAGCTTGCCAGGGTGGGGCTCCTACAATGAGCAGTTCTTC. Translated: CASLPGWGSYNEQFF. Complete variable domain (other parts from reference TRBV2 and TRBJ2-1): EPEVTQTPSHQVTQMGQEVILRCVPISNHLYFYWYRQILGQKVEFLVSFYNNEISEKSEIFDDQFSVERPDGSNFTLKIRSTKLEDSAMYFCASLPGWGSYNEQFFGPGTRLTVL.

The V gene is TRBV6-1, the J gene TRBJ1-6, with 10 bases matching TRBD1. V was clipped by 6 bases and J by 10 bases; unmatched bases: 6. CDR1 and CDR2 from the germline V gene are MNHNS and SASEGT. The CDR3 runs to 14 residues. For the CDR3, the DNA is TGTGCCAGCAGACCGGGACAGGGGAACTCACCCCTCCACTTT. This encodes CASRPGQGNSPLHF.

This clonotype turned up a few times. The chain combines TRBV28 with TRBJ1-5; TRBD1 might be the D (5 bases). CDR3 length equals 14 residues. Germline lookup yields CDR1 MDHEN and CDR2 SYDVKM. Trimming shortened V by 5 bases and J by 7 bases, and 15 bases separated the two germline ends. The CDR3 region has the DNA TGTGCCAGCAGTCGTCCGGGGGAGTGGCAGCCCCAGCATTTT. Its protein is CASSRPGEWQPQHF. Variable domain in full (rest from reference TRBV28 and TRBJ1-5): DVKVTQSSRYLVKRTGEKVFLECVQDMDHENMFWYRQDPGLGLRLIYFSYDVKMKEKGDIPEGYSVSREKKERFSLILESASTNQTSMYLCASSRPGEWQPQHFGDGTRLSIL.

J is TRBJ1-1 and V is TRBV30, with D hard to call. The CDR3 has 11 amino acids. Looked up from germline, CDR1 is GTSNPN and CDR2 is SVGIG (reference sequence). Trimming shortened V by 3 bases and J by 9 bases, and 11 bases separated the two germline ends. The CDR3 sequence: CAWSPRVQAFF. CDR3 bases: TGTGCCTGGAGCCCCCGGGTTCAAGCTTTCTTT.

The chain combines TRBV11-1 with TRBJ1-1; D gene unclear. Germline V gene sequence: CDR1 SGHAT, CDR2 FQDESV (reference sequence). This CDR3 contains 15 residues. Trimming cost V 3 bases and J 1 base, with 12 bases left between them. CDR3 sequence (DNA): TGTGCCAGCAGCTTTATATCAGAGCGGAACACTGAAGCTTTCTTT. Amino acids: CASSFISERNTEAFF.

This clonotype was seen a single time. The chain joins TRBV5-1 to TRBJ2-3; D unresolved. Deletions cut 4 bases from V and 2 bases from J, with 5 bases between. CDR1 and CDR2 from the germline V gene are SGHRS and YFSETQ. The CDR3 totals 12 residues. As DNA, the CDR3 is TGCGCCAGCAGCCTCATCACAGATACGCAGTATTTT. It specifies CASSLITDTQYF.

The table lists this clonotype with a few counts. The chain couples TRBV20-1 to TRBJ1-5, with a weak D call TRBD1 (5 bases). This CDR3 is built from 17 residues. With 2 bases removed from V and 5 bases from J, the gap between germline ends came to 22 bases. Germline lookup yields CDR1 DFQATT and CDR2 SNEGSKA (reference sequence). Here the CDR3 reads CSARQLLRERRDQPQHF. The DNA of the CDR3 is TGCAGTGCTAGACAACTACTCAGGGAAAGGAGGGATCAGCCCCAGCATTTT.

This clonotype has just a few counts. Here the CDR3 DNA reads TGTGCCAGCAGCTCCAGGGGGCAAGGTTCACCCCTCCACTTT. It is translated as CASSSRGQGSPLHF. V is TRBV7-2 and J is TRBJ1-6; TRBD1 matches 8 bases. Trimming at V came to 4 bases and at J to 9 bases, leaving 5 bases not matched to a gene. The germline V gene has CDR1 SGHTA and CDR2 FQGNSA. The CDR3 is made up of 14 amino acids.

This clonotype has more than one count but fewer than ten. The V gene is TRBV12-3 or TRBV12-4, the J gene TRBJ1-5; D ambiguous. There are 16 residues in the CDR3. The ends were cut back, 7 bases at V and 7 bases at J, with 23 bases in the middle. In DNA, the CDR3 is TGTGCCAGCACCCTAATGAGTGGAGGGAGGTGGCAGCCCCAGCATTTT. It is translated as CASTLMSGGRWQPQHF.

This clonotype has only a few counts. The chain is built from TRBV6-1 and TRBJ2-5; a weak D match, TRBD1 (5 bases). Looked up from germline, CDR1 is MNHNS and CDR2 is SASEGT. Trimming shortened V by 6 bases and J by 2 bases, and 10 bases separated the two germline ends. The CDR3 is 13 amino acids. CDR3 bases: TGTGCCAGCAGAGGGGCCAGGCAAGAGACCCAGTACTTC. This sequence encodes CASRGARQETQYF.

The V gene is TRBV7-8, the J gene TRBJ1-1, with D unresolved. The ends were cut back, 1 base at V and 6 bases at J, with 12 bases in the middle. In germline, CDR1 is SGHVS, CDR2 FQNEAQ. The CDR3 is made up of 14 amino acids. The CDR3 DNA sequence: TGTGCCAGCAGCTTAGTCGGAGGAAGGCCTGAAGCTTTCTTT. It is translated as CASSLVGGRPEAFF.

CDR3 nucleotides: TGCAGTGCTAAACCGAGCCTTGGACCCTACAATGAGCAGTTCTTC. It translates to CSAKPSLGPYNEQFF. The chain has TRBV20-1 and TRBJ2-1, with D hard to call. V was trimmed by 4 bases and J by 2 bases, leaving 15 bases between them. From germline, CDR1 is DFQATT and CDR2 SNEGSKA (reference sequence). This CDR3 is 15 amino acids long.

The CDR3 bases are TGTGCCAGCAACTCTCGGGCGGAAGAGACCCAGTACTTC. Encoded protein: CASNSRAEETQYF. The chain uses TRBV28 and TRBJ2-5; D remains unclear. Germline V gene lookup returns CDR1 MDHEN and CDR2 SYDVKM. Trimming pared 7 bases from V and 3 bases from J, leaving 12 bases between. The CDR3 is 13 amino acids.

The J gene is TRBJ1-3, the V gene TRBV3-1, with 10 positions matching TRBD1. The CDR3 length is 19 residues. CDR1 is LGHDT and CDR2 is YNNKEL in the germline V gene (reference sequence). V shed 1 base and J 0 bases; nucleotides not matched to a gene: 9. The CDR3 sequence: CASSQAWDRGRSSGNTIYF. In DNA, the CDR3 is TGTGCCAGCAGCCAAGCTTGGGACAGGGGACGTAGCTCTGGAAACACCATATATTTT.

This chain uses TRBV9 with TRBJ2-3; D could derive from TRBD1 or TRBD2 (5 bases each). With 2 bases removed from V and 2 bases from J, the gap between germline ends came to 12 bases. This CDR3 has 15 residues. In germline, CDR1 is SGDLS, CDR2 YYNGEE. CDR3 protein: CASSVRDGYTDTQYF. The CDR3, as DNA: TGTGCCAGCAGCGTCCGGGACGGGTACACAGATACGCAGTATTTT.